This entry is about one T cell receptor beta chain. Authors' analysis steps: Using reference gene primer amplification, nucleated cell counts were estimated. This table comes from immunoSEQ multiplex PCR, and its TCRdb copy is limited to in-frame clones, with some not included. The V and J calls and clone size were taken over from that table, and D and trimming were inferred from the DNA. The sample consists of some 210,000 clones, approximately 90% of them appearing once. These data originate in a study of blood T cell repertoires in COVID-19. The receptor was isolated from a woman aged 40 to 50 with acute or convalescent COVID-19. Sequencing was done on a sample of peripheral blood.

The DNA of the CDR3 is TGTGCCAGCAGCTCCACAGGGACCACTGAAGCTTTCTTT. Translated: CASSSTGTTEAFF. This sequence joins TRBV7-3 and TRBJ1-1, with D possibly TRBD1 on 6 matching bases. Germline V gene data show CDR1 as SGHTA and CDR2 as FQGTGA. V gave up 4 bases and J gave up 4 bases, with 10 bases separating them. The CDR3 loop spans 13 amino acids.